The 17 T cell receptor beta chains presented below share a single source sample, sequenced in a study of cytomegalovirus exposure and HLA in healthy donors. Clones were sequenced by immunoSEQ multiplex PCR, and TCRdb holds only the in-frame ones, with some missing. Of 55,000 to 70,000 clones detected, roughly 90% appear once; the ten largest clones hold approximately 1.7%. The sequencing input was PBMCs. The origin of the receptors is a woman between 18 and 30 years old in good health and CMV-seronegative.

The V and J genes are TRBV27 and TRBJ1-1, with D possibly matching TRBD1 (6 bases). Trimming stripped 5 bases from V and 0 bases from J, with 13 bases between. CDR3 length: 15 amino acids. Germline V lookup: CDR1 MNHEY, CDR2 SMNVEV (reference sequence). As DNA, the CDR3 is TGTGCCAGCAGTGGGGCAGGGGCGATGAACACTGAAGCTTTCTTT. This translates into CASSGAGAMNTEAFF.

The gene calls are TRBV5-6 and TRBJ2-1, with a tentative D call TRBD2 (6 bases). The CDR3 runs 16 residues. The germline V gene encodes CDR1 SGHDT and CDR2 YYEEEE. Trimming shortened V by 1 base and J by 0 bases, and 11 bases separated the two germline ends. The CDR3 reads CASSLLAGSSYNEQFF. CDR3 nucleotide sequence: TGTGCCAGCAGCTTGCTTGCGGGAAGCTCCTACAATGAGCAGTTCTTC.

The CDR3 sequence is CASSVDRITDTQYF. DNA of the CDR3: TGTGCCAGCAGTGTTGACAGAATCACAGATACGCAGTATTTT. V gene TRBV6-1 combines with J gene TRBJ2-3, with a weak D call TRBD1 (5 bases). The V end lost 4 bases, the J end lost 2 bases, and 10 bases lay between the germline ends. The CDR3 has 14 residues. CDR1 MNHNS and CDR2 SASEGT come from the germline V gene.

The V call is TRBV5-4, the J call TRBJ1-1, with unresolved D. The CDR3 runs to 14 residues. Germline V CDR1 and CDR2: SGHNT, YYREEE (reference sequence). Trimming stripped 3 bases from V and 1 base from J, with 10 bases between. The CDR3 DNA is TGTGCCAGCAGCTCGGACGGGGAGAACACTGAAGCTTTCTTT. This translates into CASSSDGENTEAFF.

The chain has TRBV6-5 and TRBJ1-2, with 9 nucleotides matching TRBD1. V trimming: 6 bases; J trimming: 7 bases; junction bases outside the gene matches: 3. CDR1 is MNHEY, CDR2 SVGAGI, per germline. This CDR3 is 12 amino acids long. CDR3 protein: CASSPDRGGYTF. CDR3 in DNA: TGTGCCAGCAGCCCGGACAGGGGTGGCTACACCTTC.

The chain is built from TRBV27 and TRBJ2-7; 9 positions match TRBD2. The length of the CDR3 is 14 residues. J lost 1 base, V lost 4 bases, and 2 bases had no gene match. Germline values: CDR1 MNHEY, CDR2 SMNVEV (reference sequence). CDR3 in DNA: TGTGCCAGCAGTTCGGGACTAGCATCCTACGAGCAGTACTTC. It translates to CASSSGLASYEQYF.

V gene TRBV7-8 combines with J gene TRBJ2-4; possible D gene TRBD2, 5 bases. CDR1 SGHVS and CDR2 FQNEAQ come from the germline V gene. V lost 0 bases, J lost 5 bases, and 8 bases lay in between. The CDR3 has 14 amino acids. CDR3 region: CASSLAGVENIQYF. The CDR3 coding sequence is TGTGCCAGCAGCTTAGCGGGAGTCGAAAACATTCAGTACTTC.

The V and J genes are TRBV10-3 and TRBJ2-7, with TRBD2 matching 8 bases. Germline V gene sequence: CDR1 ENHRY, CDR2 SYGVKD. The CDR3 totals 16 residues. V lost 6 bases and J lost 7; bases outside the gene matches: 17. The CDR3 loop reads CAIRATSAGDRGEQYF. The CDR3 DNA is TGTGCCATCAGAGCGACTAGCGCGGGAGACCGAGGGGAGCAGTACTTC.

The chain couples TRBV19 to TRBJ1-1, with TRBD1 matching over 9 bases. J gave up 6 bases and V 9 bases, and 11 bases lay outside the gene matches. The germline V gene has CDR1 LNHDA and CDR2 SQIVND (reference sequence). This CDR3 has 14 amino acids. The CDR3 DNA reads TGTGCCAGCGACGCCGGGACAGGGTTTGCTGAAGCTTTCTTT. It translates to CASDAGTGFAEAFF.

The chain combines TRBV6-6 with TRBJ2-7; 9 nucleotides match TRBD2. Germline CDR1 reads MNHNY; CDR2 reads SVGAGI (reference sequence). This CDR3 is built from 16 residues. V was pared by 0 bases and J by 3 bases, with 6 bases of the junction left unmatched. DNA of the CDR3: TGTGCCAGCAGTTACTCGAGGAGTAGCGGGAGCTACGAGCAGTACTTC. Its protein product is CASSYSRSSGSYEQYF.

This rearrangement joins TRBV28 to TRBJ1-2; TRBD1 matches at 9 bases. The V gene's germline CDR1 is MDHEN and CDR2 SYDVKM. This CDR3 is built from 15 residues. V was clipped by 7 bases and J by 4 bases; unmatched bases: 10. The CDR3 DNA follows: TGTGCCAGCATTAAACAGGGGGCGCGGGGCTATGGCTACACCTTC. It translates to CASIKQGARGYGYTF.

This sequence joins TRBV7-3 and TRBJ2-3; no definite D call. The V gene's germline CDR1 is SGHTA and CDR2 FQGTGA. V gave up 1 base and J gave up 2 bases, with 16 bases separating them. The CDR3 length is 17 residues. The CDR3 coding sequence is TGTGCCAGCAGCTTAAATAGTGGCGGCATCATCACAGATACGCAGTATTTT. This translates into CASSLNSGGIITDTQYF.

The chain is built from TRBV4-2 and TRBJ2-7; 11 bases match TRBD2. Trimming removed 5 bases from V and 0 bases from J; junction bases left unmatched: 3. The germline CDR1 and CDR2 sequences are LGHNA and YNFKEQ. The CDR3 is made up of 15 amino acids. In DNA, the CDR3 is TGTGCCAGCAGCTCAACTAGCGGGAGCTCCTACGAGCAGTACTTC. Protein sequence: CASSSTSGSSYEQYF.

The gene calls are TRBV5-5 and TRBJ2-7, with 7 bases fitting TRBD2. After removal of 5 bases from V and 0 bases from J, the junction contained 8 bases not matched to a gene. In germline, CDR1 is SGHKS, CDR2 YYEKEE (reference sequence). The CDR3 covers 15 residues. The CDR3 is CASSLSGTASYEQYF. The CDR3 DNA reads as TGTGCCAGCAGTCTAAGCGGGACTGCCTCCTACGAGCAGTACTTC.

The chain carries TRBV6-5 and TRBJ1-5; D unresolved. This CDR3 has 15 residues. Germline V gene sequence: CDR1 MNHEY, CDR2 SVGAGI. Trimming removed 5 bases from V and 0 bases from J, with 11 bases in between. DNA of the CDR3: TGTGCCAGCAGTCCCAGGTTCTATAGCAATCAGCCCCAGCATTTT. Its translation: CASSPRFYSNQPQHF.

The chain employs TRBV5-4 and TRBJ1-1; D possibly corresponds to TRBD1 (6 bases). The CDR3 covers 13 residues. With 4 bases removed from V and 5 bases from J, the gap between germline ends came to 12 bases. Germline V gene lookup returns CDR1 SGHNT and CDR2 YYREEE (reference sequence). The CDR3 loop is CASSPRGGTEAFF. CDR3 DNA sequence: TGTGCCAGCAGCCCTAGGGGGGGGACTGAAGCTTTCTTT. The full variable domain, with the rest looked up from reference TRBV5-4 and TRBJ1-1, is ETGVTQSPTHLIKTRGQQVTLRCSSQSGHNTVSWYQQALGQGPQFIFQYYREEENGRGNFPPRFSGLQFPNYSSELNVNALELDDSALYLCASSPRGGTEAFFGQGTRLTVV.

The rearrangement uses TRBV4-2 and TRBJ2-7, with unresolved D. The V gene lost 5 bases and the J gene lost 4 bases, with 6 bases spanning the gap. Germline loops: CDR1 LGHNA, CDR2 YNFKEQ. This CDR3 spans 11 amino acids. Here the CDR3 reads CASSSTYEQYF. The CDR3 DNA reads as TGTGCCAGCAGCTCGACATACGAGCAGTACTTC.